This is a list of T cell receptor beta chains from one sample in a study of T cells in Graves' hyperthyroidism and ophthalmopathy. MiXCR, run by TCRdb on the multiplex PCR reads, gives a single entry per CDR3 protein. The table has 500,000 or so distinct CDR3 sequences, 15% to 20% seen once. Sequences were obtained from blood. Receptor source: a young woman with Graves' ophthalmopathy. Each CDR3 is given with its conserved first and last residue. The order of the fields is V gene, clone size, J gene, CDR3 protein. Clone size is given for some rows only: seen once, a few or many times, or a class if the clone is expanded.

>TRBV6-5|many|TRBJ1-1
CASSYSKRFEAFF
>TRBV20-1|NA|TRBJ1-2
CSARGLDSSNYGYTF
>TRBV28|few|TRBJ1-6
CASSLSLGSPLHF
>TRBV6-5|few|TRBJ1-2
CASSFSGQGEIFYGYTF
>TRBV4-3|NA|TRBJ2-2
CASSQVPNTGELFF
>TRBV6-1|NA|TRBJ2-1
CASRRLAGGFEQFF
>TRBV6-1|few|TRBJ2-7
CASSRGQSFYEQYF
>TRBV3-1|NA|TRBJ2-3
CASSQELGDTDTQYF
>TRBV27|few|TRBJ1-6
CASSIRLLNSPLHF
>TRBV7-3|many|TRBJ2-1
CASSLGLNNEQFF
>TRBV20-1|many|TRBJ1-1
CSVSRGSGTEAFF
>TRBV28|many|TRBJ1-5
CASSRGSNSNQPQHF
>TRBV19|NA|TRBJ1-3
CASRPGTPGNTIYF
>TRBV6-2/TRBV6-3|many|TRBJ2-1
CASSYRSGRAGTLNEQFF
>TRBV20-1|few|TRBJ2-2
CSARERQYQTNTGELFF
>TRBV2|many|TRBJ1-2
CASSLKTGDSETGYTF
>TRBV5-1|NA|TRBJ1-3
CASSPGDRSRSGNTIYF
>TRBV7-2|NA|TRBJ2-1
CASSQGLAGYNEQFF
>TRBV6-2/TRBV6-3|NA|TRBJ2-5
CASLGQQETQYF
>TRBV19|NA|TRBJ2-3
CASSIEGTDTQYF
>TRBV30|few|TRBJ2-3
CAWGNSGSTDTQYF
>TRBV30|many|TRBJ2-5
CASTHLRGETQYF
>TRBV11-1|many|TRBJ2-1
CASSRDRSYNEQFF
>TRBV7-8|NA|TRBJ2-7
CASTSTGPYEQYF
>TRBV5-1|NA|TRBJ1-2
CASSSPGANYGYTF
>TRBV6-5|NA|TRBJ2-2
CASSYSLEGLNTGELFF
>TRBV6-2/TRBV6-3|many|TRBJ1-2
CASSSPTGARGYTF
>TRBV30|many|TRBJ1-2
CAWSVPPFWGYTF
>TRBV2|many|TRBJ2-7
CASSGGLAGSTYEQYF
>TRBV5-6|few|TRBJ2-7
CASYIAGGEYEQYF
>TRBV7-3|many|TRBJ2-1
CASSHEPVGEQFF
>TRBV24-1|NA|TRBJ2-5
CATSDPGTAQETQYF
>TRBV19|NA|TRBJ2-7
CASRLDRGTYEQYF
>TRBV27|few|TRBJ2-2
CASSLWGQGGPGELFF
>TRBV10-3|NA|TRBJ1-6
CAISSTGLDSPLHF
>TRBV6-2/TRBV6-3|NA|TRBJ2-4
CASSQSRSAKNIQYF
>TRBV5-1|many|TRBJ2-7
CASSLEEYEQYF
>TRBV10-2|many|TRBJ1-1
CASSELYLDTEAFF
>TRBV6-2/TRBV6-3|many|TRBJ2-5
CASSLQGGLAGGQETQYF
>TRBV6-9|few|TRBJ2-1
CASSYWGMDEQLF
>TRBV7-2|NA|TRBJ2-1
CASSSLGGLAAPGDNEQFF
>TRBV19|few|TRBJ1-6
CATSPTGGGSPLHF
>TRBV6-1|many|TRBJ2-7
CASRQKGLYEQYF
>TRBV28|many|TRBJ1-4
CASSFNRGEKLFF
>TRBV12-3/TRBV12-4|few|TRBJ2-3
CASSLGTDYTDTQYF